This T cell receptor (beta chain) was obtained from a study of T cell responses to AZD1222 COVID-19 vaccine. Study-level results: AZD1222 recipients seropositive at baseline numbered only 5 to 7. White British donors predominated, females outnumbered males, and clonal diversity was possibly underestimated.

Germline V gene lookup returns CDR1 SEHNR and CDR2 FQNEAQ (reference sequence). CDR3 length equals 12 residues. Trimming left V 10 bases short and J 0 bases short, with 9 bases between. This clone was picked up a small number of times. Its antigen remains unidentified. Here immunoSEQ multiplex PCR was the method, and the copy in TCRdb shows in-frame clones only, minus some. The sample lists about 83,000 clones; around 89% were seen once. This TCR derives from an adult in good health. The chain combines TRBV7-9 with TRBJ1-1, with D hard to call. The material sequenced was peripheral blood, taken on day 0 of MenACWY control vaccination. The CDR3 nucleotides are TGTGCCACAGACACGCTGAACACTGAAGCTTTCTTT. Encoded protein: CATDTLNTEAFF.